A selection of T cell receptor beta chains follows, all from one sample in a study of cytomegalovirus exposure and HLA in healthy donors. Here immunoSEQ multiplex PCR was the method, and the copy in TCRdb shows in-frame clones only, minus some. The sample has 130,000 or so clones, 8.5% seen once; the top ten hold 5.5%. Material for sequencing was PBMCs. Receptors originate from a man between 35 and 55 years old in good health and CMV-seronegative. Both conserved end residues are part of each CDR3. Clone size, where shown, is once, few, many, or a class for clones that have expanded.

CDR3: CASSLFRAMNTEAFF; J: TRBJ1-1; V: TRBV11-2; size: few
CDR3: CASSSSYILEGTMNTEAFF; J: TRBJ1-1; V: TRBV7-9; size: many
CDR3: CASSRGSGEPQPQHF; J: TRBJ1-5; V: TRBV7-9; size: few
CDR3: CSVVGAGDTQYF; J: TRBJ2-3; V: TRBV29-1; size: .
CDR3: CASSEYFGPRSGNTIYF; J: TRBJ1-3; V: TRBV25-1; size: few
CDR3: CASSSPSGEAFF; J: TRBJ1-1; V: TRBV5-6; size: few
CDR3: CARSVNGTGNQPQHF; J: TRBJ1-5; V: TRBV5-3; size: .
CDR3: CASKETPNTEAFF; J: TRBJ1-1; V: TRBV5-1; size: .
CDR3: CASSHGQGNTEAFF; J: TRBJ1-1; V: TRBV5-1; size: few
CDR3: CASSPRVRLAGELFF; J: TRBJ2-2; V: TRBV27; size: few
CDR3: CASTRVPSLNYGYTF; J: TRBJ1-2; V: TRBV6-1; size: few
CDR3: CASSLGRYNSPLHF; J: TRBJ1-6; V: TRBV5-4; size: .
CDR3: CASSRTTTANEKLFF; J: TRBJ1-4; V: TRBV19; size: .
CDR3: CASSYGASNTGELFF; J: TRBJ2-2; V: TRBV6-5; size: .
CDR3: CASSRTGTPSGNTIYF; J: TRBJ1-3; V: TRBV27; size: .
CDR3: CATPLAALYGYTF; J: TRBJ1-2; V: TRBV7-6; size: .
CDR3: CASSIRQGINEKLFF; J: TRBJ1-4; V: TRBV11-2; size: .
CDR3: CAISESYGPPYEQYF; J: TRBJ2-7; V: TRBV10-3; size: few
CDR3: CASSVQALGGTEAFF; J: TRBJ1-1; V: TRBV9; size: medium-sized
CDR3: CASSLIQSGGTIYF; J: TRBJ1-3; V: TRBV7-6; size: .
CDR3: CASSLALPDLRGYTF; J: TRBJ1-2; V: TRBV7-2; size: few
CDR3: CASSLLVGGFSYEQYF; J: TRBJ2-7; V: TRBV11-2; size: .
CDR3: CASSFPGQGQQHF; J: TRBJ1-5; V: TRBV6-6; size: few
CDR3: CASSQDPGGDEKLFF; J: TRBJ1-4; V: TRBV4-1; size: few
CDR3: CASSRPTSGEETQYF; J: TRBJ2-5; V: TRBV6-6; size: once
CDR3: CAWSVGTGVVGGYTF; J: TRBJ1-2; V: TRBV30; size: .
CDR3: CACRGQGSYEQYF; J: TRBJ2-7; V: TRBV30; size: few
CDR3: CASSLPGTGGGEQYF; J: TRBJ2-7; V: TRBV5-1; size: .
CDR3: CASSQAGTGAYEQYF; J: TRBJ2-7; V: TRBV4-1; size: .
CDR3: CASSPPGQGHGGYTF; J: TRBJ1-2; V: TRBV6-5; size: .
CDR3: CASSLAWGGPGNTQYF; J: TRBJ2-3; V: TRBV5-1; size: .
CDR3: CASSLTQSYEQYF; J: TRBJ2-7; V: TRBV28; size: few
CDR3: CASSSGLQETQYF; J: TRBJ2-5; V: TRBV7-9; size: .
CDR3: CASSQVAGARYEQYF; J: TRBJ2-7; V: TRBV4-1; size: .
CDR3: CAIRSPGKDTQYF; J: TRBJ2-3; V: TRBV10-3; size: .
CDR3: CASSLFRDRDQPQHF; J: TRBJ1-5; V: TRBV10-1; size: .
CDR3: CASTEGGEGEKLFF; J: TRBJ1-4; V: TRBV2; size: .
CDR3: CSVAPGFDTEAFF; J: TRBJ1-1; V: TRBV29-1; size: few
CDR3: CASSLQGARSPLHF; J: TRBJ1-6; V: TRBV5-1; size: .
CDR3: CASSSLDSFNQPQHF; J: TRBJ1-5; V: TRBV19; size: few
CDR3: CASSTRLGAGGEQYF; J: TRBJ2-7; V: TRBV7-2; size: .
CDR3: CASSPVGSGGNTIYF; J: TRBJ1-3; V: TRBV5-1; size: .
CDR3: CASSLGQGWTEAFF; J: TRBJ1-1; V: TRBV5-1; size: .
CDR3: CASRGQGSYNEQFF; J: TRBJ2-1; V: TRBV5-1; size: few
CDR3: CATSSHDRAGYEQYF; J: TRBJ2-7; V: TRBV15; size: .
CDR3: CASSANSATNEKLFF; J: TRBJ1-4; V: TRBV9; size: .
CDR3: CSARDPSSYPF; J: TRBJ1-2; V: TRBV20-1; size: .
CDR3: CASSSSRGGNEQYF; J: TRBJ2-7; V: TRBV18; size: few
CDR3: CASARQGAGNYGYTF; J: TRBJ1-2; V: TRBV6-6; size: .
CDR3: CACWDRENTEAFF; J: TRBJ1-1; V: TRBV19; size: .
CDR3: CASSMRSGGADTQYF; J: TRBJ2-3; V: TRBV19; size: few
CDR3: CASSQEDRSDYNSPLHF; J: TRBJ1-6; V: TRBV4-1; size: .
CDR3: CASSEPRDRGSGNTIYF; J: TRBJ1-3; V: TRBV10-2; size: .
CDR3: CASSFRTGAYYGYTF; J: TRBJ1-2; V: TRBV6-5; size: .